This TCR beta chain was recorded in a study of T cell responses to AZD1222 COVID-19 vaccine. Study-wide background: Pooling was applied to second doses at about 4 or about 12 weeks. Study-wide results and limits: Reports indicate that nearly half of spike-specific TCRs are directed at unmutated variant regions. White British donors predominated, females outnumbered males, and clonal diversity was possibly underestimated. The repertoires were collected only after the peak T cell response.

Clones were read by immunoSEQ multiplex PCR, and TCRdb kept only the in-frame ones, dropping some. The sample carries 150,000 or so clones, nearly 90% recorded once. In germline, CDR1 is LNHDA, CDR2 SQIVND (reference sequence). Losses at the gene ends were 5 bases for V and 1 base for J; bases not matched to a gene: 7. This CDR3 has 16 amino acids. To note about this clone: Its antigen remains unidentified.

The source is an adult in good health. J is TRBJ1-5 and V is TRBV19, with 8 nucleotides matching TRBD1. The sample here was peripheral blood, taken on day 0 of AZD1222 vaccination. CDR3 sequence: CASSSSGGRSNQPQHF. Here the CDR3 DNA reads TGTGCCAGTAGTTCGTCAGGGGGCAGAAGCAATCAGCCCCAGCATTTT.